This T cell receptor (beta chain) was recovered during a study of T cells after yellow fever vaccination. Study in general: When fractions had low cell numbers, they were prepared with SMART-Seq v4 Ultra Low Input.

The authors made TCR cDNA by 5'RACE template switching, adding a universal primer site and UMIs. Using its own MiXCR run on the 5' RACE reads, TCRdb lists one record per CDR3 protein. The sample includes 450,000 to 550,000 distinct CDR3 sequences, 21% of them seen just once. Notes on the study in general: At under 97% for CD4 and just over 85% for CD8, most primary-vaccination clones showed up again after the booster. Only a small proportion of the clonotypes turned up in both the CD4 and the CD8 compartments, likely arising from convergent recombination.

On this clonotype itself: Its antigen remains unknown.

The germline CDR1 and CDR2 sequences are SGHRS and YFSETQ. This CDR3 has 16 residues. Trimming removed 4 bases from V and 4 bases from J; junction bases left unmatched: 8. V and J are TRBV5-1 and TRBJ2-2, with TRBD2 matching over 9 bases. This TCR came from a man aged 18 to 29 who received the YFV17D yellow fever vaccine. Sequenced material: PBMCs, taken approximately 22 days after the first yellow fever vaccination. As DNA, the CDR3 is TGCGCCAGCAGCGCCACTAGCGGGCTGACCACCGGGGAGCTGTTTTTT. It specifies CASSATSGLTTGELFF.